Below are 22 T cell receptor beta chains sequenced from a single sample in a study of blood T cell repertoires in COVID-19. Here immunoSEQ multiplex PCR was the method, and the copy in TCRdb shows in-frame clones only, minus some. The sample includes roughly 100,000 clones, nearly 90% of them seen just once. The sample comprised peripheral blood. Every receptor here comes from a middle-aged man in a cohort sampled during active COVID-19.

CDR3 in amino acids: CASSVGADRTSREQFF. The CDR3 DNA sequence: TGTGCCAGCAGCGTAGGAGCTGACAGGACCTCAAGGGAGCAGTTCTTC. The chain uses TRBV9 and TRBJ2-1; a possible D gene is TRBD1 (6 bases). V shed 0 bases and J shed 10 bases, with 20 bases lying between them. The CDR3 consists of 16 residues. CDR1 is SGDLS and CDR2 is YYNGEE in the germline V gene.

The CDR3 DNA sequence: TGTGCCAGCAGTGAAGCGTCATTAGCCTTGTACGAGTTCTTC. Amino acids: CASSEASLALYEFF. This chain connects TRBV6-1 to TRBJ2-1, with no clear D. V gave up 0 bases and J gave up 14 bases, with 17 bases separating them. Germline V gene lookup returns CDR1 MNHNS and CDR2 SASEGT. The CDR3 is 14 residues long.

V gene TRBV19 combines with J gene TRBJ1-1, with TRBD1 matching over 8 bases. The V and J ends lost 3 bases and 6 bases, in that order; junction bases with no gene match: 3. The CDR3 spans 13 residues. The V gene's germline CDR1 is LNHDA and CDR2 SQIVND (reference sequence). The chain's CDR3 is CASSMTGASEAFF. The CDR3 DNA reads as TGTGCCAGTAGTATGACAGGGGCCTCTGAAGCTTTCTTT.

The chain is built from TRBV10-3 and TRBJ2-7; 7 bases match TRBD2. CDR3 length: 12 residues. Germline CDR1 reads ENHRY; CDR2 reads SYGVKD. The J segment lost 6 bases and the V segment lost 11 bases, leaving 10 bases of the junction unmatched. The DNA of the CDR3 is TGTGCCCTTCGGACTAGGTCGATCGAGCAGTACGTC. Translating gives CALRTRSIEQYV.

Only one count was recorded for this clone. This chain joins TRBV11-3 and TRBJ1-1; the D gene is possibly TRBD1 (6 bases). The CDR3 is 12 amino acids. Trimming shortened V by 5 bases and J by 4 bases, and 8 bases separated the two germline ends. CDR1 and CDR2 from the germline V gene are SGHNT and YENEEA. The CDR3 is CASSTGSTEAFF. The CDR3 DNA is TGTGCCAGCAGCACAGGGAGCACTGAAGCTTTCTTT.

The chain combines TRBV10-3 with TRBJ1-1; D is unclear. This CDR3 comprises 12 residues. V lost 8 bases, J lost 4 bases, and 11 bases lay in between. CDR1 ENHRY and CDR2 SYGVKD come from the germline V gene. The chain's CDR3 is CAISGGPTEAFF. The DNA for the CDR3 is TGTGCCATCTCAGGAGGGCCCACTGAAGCTTTCTTT.

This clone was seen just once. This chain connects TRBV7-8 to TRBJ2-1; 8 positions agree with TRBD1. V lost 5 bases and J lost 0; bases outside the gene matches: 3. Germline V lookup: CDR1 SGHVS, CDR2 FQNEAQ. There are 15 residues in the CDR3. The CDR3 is CASSRDRGSYNEQFF. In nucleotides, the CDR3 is TGTGCCAGCAGCCGAGACAGGGGCTCCTACAATGAGCAGTTCTTC.

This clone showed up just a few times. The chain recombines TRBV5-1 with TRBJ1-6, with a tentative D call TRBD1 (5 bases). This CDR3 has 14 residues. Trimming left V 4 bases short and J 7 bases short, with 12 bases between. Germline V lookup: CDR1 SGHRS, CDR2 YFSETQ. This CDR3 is CASSPGDGNSPLHF. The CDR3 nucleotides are TGCGCCAGCAGCCCGGGGGACGGAAATTCACCCCTCCACTTT.

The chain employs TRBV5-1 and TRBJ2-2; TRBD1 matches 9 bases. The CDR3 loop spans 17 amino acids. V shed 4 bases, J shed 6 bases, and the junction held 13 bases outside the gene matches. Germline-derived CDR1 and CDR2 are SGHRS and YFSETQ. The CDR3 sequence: CASSRDPGQGSSGELFF. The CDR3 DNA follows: TGCGCCAGCAGCCGGGACCCGGGACAGGGCTCGTCCGGGGAGCTGTTTTTT.

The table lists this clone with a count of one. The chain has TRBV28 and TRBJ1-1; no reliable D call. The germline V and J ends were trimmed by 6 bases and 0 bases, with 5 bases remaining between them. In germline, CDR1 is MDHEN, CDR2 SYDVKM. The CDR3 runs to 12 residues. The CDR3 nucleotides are TGTGCCAGCAGACACCTGAACACTGAAGCTTTCTTT. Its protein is CASRHLNTEAFF.

The CDR3 reads CASSSGTGGYYGYTF. As DNA, the CDR3 is TGTGCCAGCAGCTCTGGGACAGGGGGCTACTATGGCTACACCTTC. This rearrangement joins TRBV7-8 to TRBJ1-2; 12 positions match TRBD1. The CDR3 consists of 15 residues. With V trimmed by 4 bases and J by 3 bases, 3 bases remained unmatched. Germline CDR1 reads SGHVS; CDR2 reads FQNEAQ.

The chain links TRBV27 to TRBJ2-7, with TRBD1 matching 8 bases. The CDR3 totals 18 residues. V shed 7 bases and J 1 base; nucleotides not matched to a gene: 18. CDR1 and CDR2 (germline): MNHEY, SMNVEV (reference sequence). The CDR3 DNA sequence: TGTGCCAGCACCCGCGACAGGGGAATTTACTGTCCTTCCTACGAGCAGTACGTC. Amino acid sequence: CASTRDRGIYCPSYEQYV.

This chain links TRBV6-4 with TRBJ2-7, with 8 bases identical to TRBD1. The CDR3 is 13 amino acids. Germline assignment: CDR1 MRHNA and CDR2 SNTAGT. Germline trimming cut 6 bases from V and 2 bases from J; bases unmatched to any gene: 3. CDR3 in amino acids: CASRTGAAYEQYF. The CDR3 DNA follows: TGTGCCAGCAGGACAGGGGCCGCCTACGAGCAGTACTTC.

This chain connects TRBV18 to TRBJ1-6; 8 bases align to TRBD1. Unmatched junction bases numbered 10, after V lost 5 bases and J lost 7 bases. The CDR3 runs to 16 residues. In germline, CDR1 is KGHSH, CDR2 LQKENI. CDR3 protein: CASSRTQGAENSPLHF. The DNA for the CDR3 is TGTGCCAGCTCAAGGACCCAGGGGGCGGAAAATTCACCCCTCCACTTT. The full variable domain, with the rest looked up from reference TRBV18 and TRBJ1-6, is NAGVMQNPRHLVRRRGQEARLRCSPMKGHSHVYWYRQLPEEGLKFMVYLQKENIIDESGMPKERFSAEFPKEGPSILRIQQVVRGDSAAYFCASSRTQGAENSPLHFGNGTRLTVT.

As DNA, the CDR3 is TGTGCCAGCAGCCTAGCGTCAGGGGGCCTTTTTTACGAGCAGTACTTC. Its protein product is CASSLASGGLFYEQYF. This chain joins TRBV14 and TRBJ2-7, with 8 nucleotides matching TRBD1. The V segment lost 4 bases and the J segment 4 bases; nucleotides outside the gene matches: 12. The germline V gene encodes CDR1 SGHDN and CDR2 FVKESK. CDR3 length: 16 amino acids.

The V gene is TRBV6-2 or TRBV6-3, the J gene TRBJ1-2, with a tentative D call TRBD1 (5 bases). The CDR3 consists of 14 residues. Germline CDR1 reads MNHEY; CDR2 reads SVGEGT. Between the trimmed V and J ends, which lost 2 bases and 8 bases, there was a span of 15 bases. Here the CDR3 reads CASSYQGFLVGYTF. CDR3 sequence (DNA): TGTGCCAGCAGTTACCAGGGCTTCCTCGTGGGCTACACCTTC.

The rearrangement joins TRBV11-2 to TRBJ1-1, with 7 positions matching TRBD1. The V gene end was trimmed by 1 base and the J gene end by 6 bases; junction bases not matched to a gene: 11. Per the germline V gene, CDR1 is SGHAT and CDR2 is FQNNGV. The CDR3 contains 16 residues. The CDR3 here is CASSLGTGAPLPEAFF. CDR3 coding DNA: TGTGCCAGCAGCTTAGGTACAGGGGCTCCCCTCCCTGAAGCTTTCTTT.

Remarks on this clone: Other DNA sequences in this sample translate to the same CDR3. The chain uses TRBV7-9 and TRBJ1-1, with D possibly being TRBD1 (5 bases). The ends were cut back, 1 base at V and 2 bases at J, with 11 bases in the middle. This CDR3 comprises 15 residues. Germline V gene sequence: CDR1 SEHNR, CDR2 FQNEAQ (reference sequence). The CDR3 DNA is TGTGCCAGCAGCTTAGATAGGGGCACTAACACTGAAGCTTTCTTT. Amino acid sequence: CASSLDRGTNTEAFF. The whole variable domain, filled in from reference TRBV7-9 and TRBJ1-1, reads DTGVSQNPRHKITKRGQNVTFRCDPISEHNRLYWYRQTLGQGPEFLTYFQNEAQLEKSRLLSDRFSAERPKGSFSTLEIQRTEQGDSAMYLCASSLDRGTNTEAFFGQGTRLTVV.

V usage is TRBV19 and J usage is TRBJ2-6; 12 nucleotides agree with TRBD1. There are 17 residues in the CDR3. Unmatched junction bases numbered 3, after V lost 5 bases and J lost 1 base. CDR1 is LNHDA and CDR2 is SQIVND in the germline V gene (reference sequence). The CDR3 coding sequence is TGTGCCAGTAGTCCGGGACAGGGGGCATCTGGGGCCAACGTCCTGACTTTC. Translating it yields CASSPGQGASGANVLTF.

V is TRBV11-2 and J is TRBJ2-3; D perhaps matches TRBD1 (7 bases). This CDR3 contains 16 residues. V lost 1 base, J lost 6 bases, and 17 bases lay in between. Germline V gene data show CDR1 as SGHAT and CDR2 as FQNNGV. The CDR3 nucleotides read TGTGCCAGCAGCTTAGCTCAGGGGGGTCCCGGGGATACGCAGTATTTT. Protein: CASSLAQGGPGDTQYF.

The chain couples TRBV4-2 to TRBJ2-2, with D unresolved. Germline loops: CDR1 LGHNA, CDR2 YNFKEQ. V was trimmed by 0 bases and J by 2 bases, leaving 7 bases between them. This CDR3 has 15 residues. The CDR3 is CASSQDQINTGELFF. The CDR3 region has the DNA TGTGCCAGCAGCCAAGACCAGATAAACACCGGGGAGCTGTTTTTT.

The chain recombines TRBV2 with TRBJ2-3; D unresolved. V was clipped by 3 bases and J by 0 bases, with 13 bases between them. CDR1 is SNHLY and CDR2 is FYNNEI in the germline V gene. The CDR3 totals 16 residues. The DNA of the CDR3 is TGTGCCAGCAGTGACCGACATGGCTCTAGCACAGATACGCAGTATTTT. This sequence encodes CASSDRHGSSTDTQYF.